This paragraph reports one T cell receptor (beta chain). Produced via immunoSEQ multiplex PCR; TCRdb's table is partial and in-frame only. The profile shows tens of thousands of clones, 90% to 95% of them singletons. The data originate from a study of T cell changes during pregnancy in multiple sclerosis. Germline CDR1 is SGHTA and CDR2 is FQGNSA. Trimming cost V 1 base and J 7 bases, with 7 bases left between them. The CDR3 consists of 12 residues. This chain links TRBV7-2 with TRBJ1-1, with TRBD1 as a possible D gene (5 bases). The sequence was obtained from a female donor in good health, enrolled as a control in a pregnancy study. The specimen comprised peripheral blood, sampled in the first trimester of pregnancy. The CDR3 DNA reads TGTGCCAGCAGCTTAGATAGGGGTGAAGCTTTCTTT. Residues: CASSLDRGEAFF.